One sample yielded the 15 T cell receptor beta chains listed below, sequenced in a study of cytomegalovirus exposure and HLA in healthy donors. Vbeta (60) and Jbeta (13) primers were used in the PCR. The method was immunoSEQ multiplex PCR; TCRdb's version includes in-frame clones alone and lacks a portion of them. The sample lists roughly 140,000 clones, around three quarters occurring once. The source material was PBMCs. The receptors derive from a man between 40 and 49 years old in good health and CMV-seropositive.

There are a few counts of this clone. This chain joins TRBV29-1 and TRBJ2-1; TRBD1 matches 8 bases. Looked up from germline, CDR1 is SQVTM and CDR2 is ANQGSEA. This CDR3 comprises 14 residues. With V trimmed by 3 bases and J by 12 bases, 13 bases remained unmatched. The CDR3 protein is CSVEFVTGDEGQFF. The CDR3 DNA reads as TGCAGCGTTGAGTTCGTGACAGGGGACGAGGGGCAGTTCTTC.

This chain links TRBV5-4 with TRBJ2-7; 8 bases agree with TRBD1. The CDR3 loop spans 16 amino acids. V lost 0 bases and J lost 6; bases outside the gene matches: 11. In germline, CDR1 is SGHNT, CDR2 YYREEE (reference sequence). The DNA for the CDR3 is TGTGCCAGCAGCTTGGGGCCCGGGACAGGACACTCCGAGCAGTACTTC. Translating gives CASSLGPGTGHSEQYF.

This clone occurred once. The chain couples TRBV5-1 to TRBJ1-1; weak D call: TRBD1 (6 bases). Trimming cost V 0 bases and J 11 bases, with 20 bases left between them. The CDR3 runs 15 residues. The germline gives CDR1 SGHRS, CDR2 YFSETQ. The CDR3 DNA sequence: TGCGCCAGCAGCTTGGCAGGACAGTCCCCCTCCGGGGCTTTCTTT. Translation gives CASSLAGQSPSGAFF.

V and J are TRBV5-6 and TRBJ2-2; TRBD2 might be the D (6 bases). The V end lost 6 bases, the J end lost 5 bases, and 17 bases lay between the germline ends. Germline assignment: CDR1 SGHDT and CDR2 YYEEEE. This CDR3 region has 15 residues. The CDR3 reads CASIRWRVRTGELFF. The CDR3 DNA is TGTGCCAGCATCCGTTGGAGGGTTCGGACCGGGGAGCTGTTTTTT.

The chain carries TRBV25-1 and TRBJ2-2; a weak D match, TRBD2 (6 bases). The germline V and J ends were trimmed by 7 bases and 6 bases, with 12 bases remaining between them. The germline V gene encodes CDR1 MGHDK and CDR2 SYGVNS. The CDR3 length is 13 residues. The CDR3 reads CASIGGPAGELFF. DNA of the CDR3: TGTGCCAGCATAGGAGGGCCCGCCGGGGAGCTGTTTTTT. Complete variable domain (other parts from reference TRBV25-1 and TRBJ2-2): EADIYQTPRYLVIGTGKKITLECSQTMGHDKMYWYQQDPGMELHLIHYSYGVNSTEKGDLSSESTVSRIRTEHFPLTLESARPSHTSQYLCASIGGPAGELFFGEGSRLTVL.

The CDR3 nucleotides read TGCGCCAGCAGCTTGGGGACTAGTCAGGTGGGAGATACGCAGTATTTT. This translates into CASSLGTSQVGDTQYF. V and J are TRBV5-1 and TRBJ2-3, with 7 bases aligning to TRBD2. Germline CDR1 is SGHRS and CDR2 is YFSETQ. The J segment lost 5 bases and the V segment lost 0 bases, leaving 9 bases of the junction unmatched. CDR3 size: 16 residues. Together with reference TRBV5-1 and TRBJ2-3, the CDR3 gives the full variable domain: KAGVTQTPRYLIKTRGQQVTLSCSPISGHRSVSWYQQTPGQGLQFLFEYFSETQRNKGNFPGRFSGRQFSNSRSEMNVSTLELGDSALYLCASSLGTSQVGDTQYFGPGTRLTVL.

The V gene is TRBV4-3, the J gene TRBJ2-3; 7 bases agree with TRBD2. The J segment lost 1 base and the V segment lost 0 bases, leaving 7 bases of the junction unmatched. This CDR3 spans 17 amino acids. Germline CDR1 reads LGHNA; CDR2 reads YSLEER. CDR3 in amino acids: CASSQDPSSGGTDTQYF. The CDR3 DNA reads TGCGCCAGCAGCCAAGATCCATCGAGCGGGGGCACAGATACGCAGTATTTT.

This chain links TRBV4-1 with TRBJ2-5, with D perhaps matching TRBD1 (7 bases). Germline assignment: CDR1 MGHRA and CDR2 YSYEKL. CDR3 size: 17 residues. The germline V and J ends were trimmed by 0 bases and 2 bases, with 16 bases remaining between them. As DNA, the CDR3 is TGCGCCAGCAGCCAAGATAGGGGGCGGAGGGGGCAAGAGACCCAGTACTTC. This encodes CASSQDRGRRGQETQYF.

The gene calls are TRBV4-3 and TRBJ2-7, with 8 bases aligning to TRBD2. CDR1 and CDR2 (germline): LGHNA, YSLEER. Trimming took 0 bases from V and 9 from J; bases not matched to a gene: 10. The CDR3 sequence is 15 residues long. DNA of the CDR3: TGCGCCAGCAGCCAAGATAAAACTAGCGGCTCGACGCAGTACTTC. This gives the protein CASSQDKTSGSTQYF.

The rearrangement uses TRBV7-6 and TRBJ2-7; TRBD2 agrees at 7 bases. Germline-derived CDR1 and CDR2 are SGHVS and FNYEAQ. The CDR3 has 15 residues. V dropped 2 bases and J dropped 3; count of bases not matched to a gene: 7. Here the CDR3 DNA reads TGTGCCAGCAGCTTAAGCGGCGGGAGCGGCTACGAGCAGTACTTC. Its protein is CASSLSGGSGYEQYF.

The chain is built from TRBV19 and TRBJ1-1, with a weak D call TRBD1 (5 bases). This CDR3 is built from 17 residues. Trimming took 5 bases from V and 0 from J, leaving 19 bases between them. The V gene's germline CDR1 is LNHDA and CDR2 SQIVND (reference sequence). The CDR3 protein is CASSDGTPVVLNTEAFF. In nucleotides, the CDR3 is TGTGCCAGTAGTGACGGGACTCCGGTAGTCCTGAACACTGAAGCTTTCTTT.

The chain employs TRBV6-5 and TRBJ1-1; TRBD1 matches at 10 bases. Germline V gives CDR1 MNHEY, CDR2 SVGAGI. The V and J ends lost 6 bases and 4 bases, in that order; junction bases with no gene match: 2. This CDR3 has 13 amino acids. The CDR3 sequence: CASRWTGGTEAFF. The CDR3 nucleotides read TGTGCCAGCAGATGGACAGGGGGCACTGAAGCTTTCTTT.

V is TRBV27 and J is TRBJ2-2; D possibly corresponds to TRBD1 (5 bases). The germline CDR1 and CDR2 sequences are MNHEY and SMNVEV (reference sequence). Trimming stripped 5 bases from V and 0 bases from J, with 16 bases between. This CDR3 contains 17 residues. The CDR3 DNA reads as TGTGCCAGCAGTCCGCAGGGTAGTGAGTCGAACACCGGGGAGCTGTTTTTT. As protein: CASSPQGSESNTGELFF.

The rearrangement joins TRBV7-6 to TRBJ2-3, with a possible D match to TRBD2 (5 bases). The V end lost 2 bases, the J end lost 6 bases, and 12 bases lay between the germline ends. In germline, CDR1 is SGHVS, CDR2 FNYEAQ. This CDR3 has 14 amino acids. In nucleotides, the CDR3 is TGTGCCAGCAGCTTAAGAGGGCCAGTGGATACGCAGTATTTT. This sequence encodes CASSLRGPVDTQYF.

The genes are TRBV6-5 and TRBJ2-1; D is possibly TRBD1 (6 bases). Trimming cost V 0 bases and J 0 bases, with 9 bases left between them. The CDR3 extends over 16 amino acids. Germline V lookup: CDR1 MNHEY, CDR2 SVGAGI. The CDR3 DNA follows: TGTGCCAGCAGTTACTCGGGCAGGGGCTCCTACAATGAGCAGTTCTTC. Amino acids: CASSYSGRGSYNEQFF.